These 4 T cell receptor beta chains share one sample of origin, sequenced in a study of T cell responses to AZD1222 COVID-19 vaccine. Here immunoSEQ multiplex PCR was the method, and the copy in TCRdb shows in-frame clones only, minus some. The data hold 130,000 to 150,000 clones, with just over 90% observed a single time. Sequences were derived from peripheral blood, sampled on day 0 of AZD1222 vaccination. Receptors were obtained from an adult in good health.

The genes are TRBV5-1 and TRBJ1-5, with 8 nucleotides matching TRBD1. This CDR3 is 15 amino acids long. The germline gives CDR1 SGHRS, CDR2 YFSETQ. The V and J ends lost 0 bases and 3 bases, in that order; junction bases with no gene match: 2. The CDR3: CASSLGTGINQPQHF. The CDR3 DNA sequence: TGCGCCAGCAGCTTGGGGACAGGGATCAATCAGCCCCAGCATTTT.

The chain employs TRBV6-1 and TRBJ1-5; D gene unclear. The CDR3 covers 15 residues. V gave up 3 bases and J gave up 0 bases, with 9 bases separating them. The V gene's germline CDR1 is MNHNS and CDR2 SASEGT. The CDR3 bases are TGTGCCAGCAGTGAGGGTGTCTATAGCAATCAGCCCCAGCATTTT. Translating gives CASSEGVYSNQPQHF.

This clone is a singleton in its sample. This sequence joins TRBV5-1 and TRBJ2-1; 7 bases fit TRBD2. The CDR3 extends over 15 amino acids. V was clipped by 5 bases and J by 0 bases; unmatched bases: 5. Germline-derived CDR1 and CDR2 are SGHRS and YFSETQ. This CDR3 reads CASRVGRDSYNEQFF. DNA for the CDR3: TGCGCCAGCAGAGTAGGGAGGGACTCCTACAATGAGCAGTTCTTC. Complete variable domain (other parts from reference TRBV5-1 and TRBJ2-1): KAGVTQTPRYLIKTRGQQVTLSCSPISGHRSVSWYQQTPGQGLQFLFEYFSETQRNKGNFPGRFSGRQFSNSRSEMNVSTLELGDSALYLCASRVGRDSYNEQFFGPGTRLTVL.

The chain joins TRBV20-1 to TRBJ2-7, with 9 nucleotides matching TRBD1. The germline CDR1 and CDR2 sequences are DFQATT and SNEGSKA (reference sequence). The CDR3 is 18 amino acids. V lost 3 bases, J lost 7 bases, and 22 bases stayed unmatched. DNA for the CDR3: TGCAGTGCTAGTGGGGGACAACCGGGACAGGGCGAATTCAGGGAGCAGTACTTC. Its translation is CSASGGQPGQGEFREQYF.